This T cell receptor (beta chain) was profiled in a study of vaccination effects on CD4 cells after COVID-19. CDR1 LNHDA and CDR2 SQIVND come from the germline V gene (reference sequence). This CDR3 contains 18 residues. The trim removed 5 bases at V and 6 bases at J, leaving 13 bases unmatched. About this clone itself: Its antigen is as yet unknown.

Following a roughly 11-day culture, CD4+ T cells were purified. Two-dose BNT162b2 or mRNA-1273 vaccination was given to participants. The method was immunoSEQ multiplex PCR; TCRdb's version includes in-frame clones alone and lacks a portion of them. The data contain about 66,000 clones, about 74% of them singletons. The rearrangement uses TRBV19 and TRBJ2-2; 12 bases are a match to TRBD1. This clonotype was sampled from a human donor who received a COVID-19 vaccine. The input for sequencing was CD4+ T cells from PBMCs cultured without peptide, taken after COVID-19 vaccination. CDR3 bases: TGTGCCAGTAGTCTCCGGGACAGGGGGCTTGTAGTCTCCGGGGAGCTGTTTTTT. Amino acids: CASSLRDRGLVVSGELFF.